Below, 9 T cell receptor beta chains from the same sample are listed, as sequenced in a study of low-dose radiotherapy and immunotherapy resistance in tumors. TRAV and TRBV primers primed cDNA for both TCRalpha and TCRbeta. Amplification of TCRs used a constant-region primer and V-primer adapter for around 20 PCR cycles. TCRdb passed the reads through MiXCR, listing each CDR3 protein once. The sample contains approximately 6,400 distinct CDR3 sequences, under 75% of which appear only once. The receptors here all came from a human donor with advanced metastatic prostate, ovarian, gallbladder or colorectal cancer (not recorded which). This table probably holds off-target reads from a library built for another chain.

The V call is TRBV24-1, the J call TRBJ2-1, with 8 bases that match TRBD2. This CDR3 has 16 residues. CDR1 KGHDR and CDR2 SFDVKD come from the germline V gene. J gave up 4 bases and V 1 base, and 5 bases lay outside the gene matches. In DNA form, the CDR3 reads TGTGCCACCAGTGATTTCGCGGGGGGCCCATACAATGAGCAGTTCTTC. Its protein is CATSDFAGGPYNEQFF.

The chain joins TRBV10-3 to TRBJ2-7; D is ambiguous. Germline CDR1 reads ENHRY; CDR2 reads SYGVKD. Trimming shortened V by 8 bases and J by 4 bases, and 18 bases separated the two germline ends. The CDR3 covers 14 residues. The CDR3 coding sequence is TGTGCCATCCGGACGGCAGGAGATCCTTACGAGCAGTACTTC. Translated, it gives CAIRTAGDPYEQYF.

The chain carries TRBV5-1 and TRBJ2-1, with TRBD2 matching over 13 bases. The V gene's germline CDR1 is SGHRS and CDR2 YFSETQ. The CDR3 length is 15 residues. V gave up 4 bases and J gave up 8 bases; unmatched junction bases: 6. This CDR3 is CASSGGLAGYDEQFF. The CDR3 DNA reads as TGCGCCAGCAGCGGGGGACTAGCGGGATACGATGAGCAGTTCTTC.

The rearrangement uses TRBV11-1 and TRBJ2-1, with 12 bases matching TRBD2. This CDR3 spans 19 amino acids. The V gene end was trimmed by 3 bases and the J gene end by 2 bases; junction bases not matched to a gene: 11. Germline V gene lookup returns CDR1 SGHAT and CDR2 FQDESV (reference sequence). CDR3 residues: CASSFAASGRAGPYNEQFF. The CDR3 DNA reads TGTGCCAGCAGCTTCGCAGCTAGCGGGAGGGCCGGGCCCTACAATGAGCAGTTCTTC.

The chain links TRBV6-1 to TRBJ2-7; D is uncertain. Germline V lookup: CDR1 MNHNS, CDR2 SASEGT. V lost 3 bases to trimming and J lost 0 bases, with 18 bases between them. CDR3 length: 17 residues. CDR3 DNA sequence: TGTGCCAGCAGTGACCCGGACCAAAGTATTTTCTCCTACGAGCAGTACTTC. This encodes CASSDPDQSIFSYEQYF.

This clonotype has only a few counts. The V gene is TRBV24-1, the J gene TRBJ2-3, with TRBD2 identical over 8 bases. V lost 7 bases and J lost 1; bases outside the gene matches: 12. Germline V gene sequence: CDR1 KGHDR, CDR2 SFDVKD. This CDR3 has 17 residues. The CDR3 loop reads CATSHSGEGRGTDTQYF. For the CDR3, the DNA is TGTGCCACCAGCCATAGCGGGGAGGGTAGAGGCACAGATACGCAGTATTTT.

This rearrangement joins TRBV4-3 to TRBJ2-4; 12 bases fit TRBD2. Germline V CDR1 and CDR2: LGHNA, YSLEER. The CDR3 extends over 19 amino acids. The V gene end was trimmed by 5 bases and the J gene end by 0 bases; junction bases not matched to a gene: 11. In DNA, the CDR3 is TGCGCCAGCAGCGCGCGACTAGCGGGAGAGCATGTAGCCAAAAACATTCAGTACTTC. It yields the protein CASSARLAGEHVAKNIQYF.

This clonotype was counted a few times. J is TRBJ1-5 and V is TRBV6-2 or TRBV6-3; D gene ambiguous. Germline V gives CDR1 MNHEY, CDR2 SVGEGT. This CDR3 region has 14 residues. V gave up 7 bases and J gave up 2 bases, with 12 bases separating them. CDR3: CASIPAGGNQPQHF. In DNA form, the CDR3 reads TGTGCCAGCATCCCAGCTGGCGGCAATCAGCCCCAGCATTTT.

This rearrangement joins TRBV5-4 to TRBJ2-2, with 11 bases identical to TRBD2. The germline V gene has CDR1 SGHNT and CDR2 YYREEE (reference sequence). This CDR3 is built from 17 residues. Trimming removed 5 bases from V and 0 bases from J; junction bases left unmatched: 6. CDR3 in amino acids: CASSPASGRPNTGELFF. In DNA, the CDR3 is TGTGCCAGCAGTCCCGCTAGCGGGAGGCCGAACACCGGGGAGCTGTTTTTT.